This T cell receptor (beta chain) was retrieved from a study of T-cell memory formation after mild COVID-19. Study results and caveats: Pre-infection memory contained some responding clones, which suggested that cross-reactive memory had joined.

Details on this clonotype: What it recognizes is unknown.

TCRdb processed the 5' RACE reads anew with MiXCR; each CDR3 protein has one entry. The table lists roughly 500,000 distinct CDR3 sequences, roughly 20% of them singletons. V dropped 6 bases and J dropped 1 base, with 13 bases sitting between them. The CDR3 runs to 15 residues. The receptor's source is an adult woman who had mild COVID-19 (a few samples of this study predate the infection). Cell type and time point are not known. The V gene is TRBV12-3 or TRBV12-4, the J gene TRBJ2-1, with D perhaps TRBD2 (6 bases). Input material: PBMCs or a T cell subset sorted from them (not recorded which). CDR3 residues: CASRGGTKSYNEQFF. Written as DNA, the CDR3 is TGTGCCAGCAGAGGAGGGACCAAATCCTACAATGAGCAGTTCTTC.